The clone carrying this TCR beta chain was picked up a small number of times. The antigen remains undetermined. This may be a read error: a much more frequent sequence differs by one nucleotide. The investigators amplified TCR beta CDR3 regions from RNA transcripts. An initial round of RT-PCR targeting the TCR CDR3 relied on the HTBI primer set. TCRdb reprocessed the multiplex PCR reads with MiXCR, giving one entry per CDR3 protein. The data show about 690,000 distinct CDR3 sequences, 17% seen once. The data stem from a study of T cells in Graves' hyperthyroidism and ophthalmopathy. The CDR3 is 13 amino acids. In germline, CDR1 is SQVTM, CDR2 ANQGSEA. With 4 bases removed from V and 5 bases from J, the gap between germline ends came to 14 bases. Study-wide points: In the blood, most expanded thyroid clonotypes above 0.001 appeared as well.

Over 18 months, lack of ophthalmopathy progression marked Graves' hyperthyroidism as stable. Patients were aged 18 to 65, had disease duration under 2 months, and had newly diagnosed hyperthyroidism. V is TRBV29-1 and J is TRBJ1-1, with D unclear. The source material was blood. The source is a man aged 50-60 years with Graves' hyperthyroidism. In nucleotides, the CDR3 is TGCAGCGTTGGAAGCAGTATTAGGACTGAAGCTTTCTTT. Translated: CSVGSSIRTEAFF.